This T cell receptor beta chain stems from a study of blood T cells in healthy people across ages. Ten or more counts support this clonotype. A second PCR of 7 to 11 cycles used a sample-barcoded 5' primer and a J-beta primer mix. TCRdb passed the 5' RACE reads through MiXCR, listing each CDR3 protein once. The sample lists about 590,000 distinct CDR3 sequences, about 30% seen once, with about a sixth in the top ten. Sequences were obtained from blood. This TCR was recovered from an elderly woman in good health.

CDR3 residues: CSPGSEETQYF. DNA of the CDR3: TGCAGTCCCGGGTCCGAAGAGACCCAGTACTTC. The chain has TRBV20-1 and TRBJ2-5; D unclear. The CDR3 runs to 11 residues. V was trimmed by 8 bases and J by 3 bases, leaving 10 bases between them. From germline, CDR1 is DFQATT and CDR2 SNEGSKA (reference sequence).